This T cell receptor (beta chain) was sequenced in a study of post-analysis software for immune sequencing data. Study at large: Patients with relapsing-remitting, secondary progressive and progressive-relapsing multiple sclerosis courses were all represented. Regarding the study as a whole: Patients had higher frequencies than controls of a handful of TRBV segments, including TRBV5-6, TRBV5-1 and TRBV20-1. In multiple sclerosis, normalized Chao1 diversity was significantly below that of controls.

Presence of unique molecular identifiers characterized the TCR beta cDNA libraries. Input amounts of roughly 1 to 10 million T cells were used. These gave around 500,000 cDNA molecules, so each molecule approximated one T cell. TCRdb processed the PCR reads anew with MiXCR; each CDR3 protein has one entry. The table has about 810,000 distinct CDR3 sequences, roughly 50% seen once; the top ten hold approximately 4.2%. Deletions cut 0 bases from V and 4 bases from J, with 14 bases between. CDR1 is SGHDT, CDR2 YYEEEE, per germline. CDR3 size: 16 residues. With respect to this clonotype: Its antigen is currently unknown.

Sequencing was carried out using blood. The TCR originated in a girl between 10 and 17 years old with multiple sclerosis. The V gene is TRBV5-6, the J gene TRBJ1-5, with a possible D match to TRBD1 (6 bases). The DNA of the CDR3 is TGTGCCAGCAGCTTGGCCGGGGGCCTAAAGAATCAGCCCCAGCATTTT. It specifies CASSLAGGLKNQPQHF.